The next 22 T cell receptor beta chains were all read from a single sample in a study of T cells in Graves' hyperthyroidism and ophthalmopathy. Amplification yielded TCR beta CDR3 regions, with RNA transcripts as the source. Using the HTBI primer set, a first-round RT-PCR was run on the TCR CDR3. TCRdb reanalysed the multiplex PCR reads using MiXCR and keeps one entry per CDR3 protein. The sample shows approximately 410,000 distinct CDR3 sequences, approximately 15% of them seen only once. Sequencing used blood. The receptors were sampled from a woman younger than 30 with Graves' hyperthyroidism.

CDR3 sequence (DNA): TGTGCCAGTAGACTAGCGGGATCAGATGAGCAGTTCTTC. Protein sequence: CASRLAGSDEQFF. The rearrangement uses TRBV19 and TRBJ2-1; 10 bases agree with TRBD2. The CDR3 is made up of 13 amino acids. Trimming cost V 6 bases and J 8 bases; bases outside gene matches: 4. In germline, CDR1 is LNHDA, CDR2 SQIVND (reference sequence).

Here the CDR3 DNA reads TGTGCCATCACTCGGAGCGGGAGCGCCGGGGAGCTGTTTTTT. Its protein is CAITRSGSAGELFF. The gene calls are TRBV28 and TRBJ2-2, with 8 bases that match TRBD2. J lost 6 bases, V lost 10 bases, and 10 bases had no gene match. This CDR3 is built from 14 residues. Germline V lookup: CDR1 MDHEN, CDR2 SYDVKM.

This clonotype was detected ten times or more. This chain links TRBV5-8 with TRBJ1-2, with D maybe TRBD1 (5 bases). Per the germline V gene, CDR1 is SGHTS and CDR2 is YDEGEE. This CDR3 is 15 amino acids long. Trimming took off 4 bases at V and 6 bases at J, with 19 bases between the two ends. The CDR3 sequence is CASSRTFVLGDGYTF. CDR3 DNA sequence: TGTGCCAGCAGCCGGACTTTTGTCTTGGGGGATGGCTACACCTTC.

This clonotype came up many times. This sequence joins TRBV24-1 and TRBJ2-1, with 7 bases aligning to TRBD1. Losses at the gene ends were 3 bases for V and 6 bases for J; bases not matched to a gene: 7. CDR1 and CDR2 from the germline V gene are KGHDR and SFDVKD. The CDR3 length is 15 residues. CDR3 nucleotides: TGTGCCACCAGTGATCCGGCGGCAGGGGGCAATGAGCAGTTCTTC. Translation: CATSDPAAGGNEQFF.

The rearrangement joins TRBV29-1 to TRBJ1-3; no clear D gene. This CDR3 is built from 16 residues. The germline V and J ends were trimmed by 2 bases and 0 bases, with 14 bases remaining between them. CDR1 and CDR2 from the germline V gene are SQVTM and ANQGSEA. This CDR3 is CSVESDGKFSGNTIYF. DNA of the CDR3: TGCAGCGTTGAATCGGACGGAAAATTCTCTGGAAACACCATATATTTT.

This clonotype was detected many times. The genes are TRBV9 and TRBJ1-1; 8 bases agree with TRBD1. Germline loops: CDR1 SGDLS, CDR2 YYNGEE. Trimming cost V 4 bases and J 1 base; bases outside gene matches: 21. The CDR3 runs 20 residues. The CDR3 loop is CASSLQDVRQGFGRNTEAFF. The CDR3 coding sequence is TGTGCCAGCAGCCTACAAGACGTGAGACAGGGGTTCGGGAGGAACACTGAAGCTTTCTTT.

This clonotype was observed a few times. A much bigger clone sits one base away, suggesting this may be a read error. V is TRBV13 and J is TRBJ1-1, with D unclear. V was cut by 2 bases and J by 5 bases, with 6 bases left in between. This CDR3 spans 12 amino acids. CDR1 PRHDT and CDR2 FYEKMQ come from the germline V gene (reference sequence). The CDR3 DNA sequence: TGTGCCAGCAGCTTAATGCGGACTGAAGCTTTCTTT. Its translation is CASSLMRTEAFF.

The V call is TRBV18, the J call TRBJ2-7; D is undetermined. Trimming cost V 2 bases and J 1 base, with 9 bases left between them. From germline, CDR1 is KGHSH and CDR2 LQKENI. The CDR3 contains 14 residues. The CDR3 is CASSPAPLSYEQYF. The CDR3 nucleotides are TGTGCCAGCTCACCAGCTCCATTGTCCTACGAGCAGTACTTC.

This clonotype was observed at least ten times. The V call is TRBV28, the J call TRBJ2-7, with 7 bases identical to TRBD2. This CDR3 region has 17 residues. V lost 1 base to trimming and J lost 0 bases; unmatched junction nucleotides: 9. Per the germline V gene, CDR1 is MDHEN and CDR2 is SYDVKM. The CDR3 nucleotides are TGTGCCAGCAGTTTATCCCCTGGGGGGGGGAGCTCCTACGAGCAGTACTTC. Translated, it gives CASSLSPGGGSSYEQYF. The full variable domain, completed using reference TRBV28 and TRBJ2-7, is DVKVTQSSRYLVKRTGEKVFLECVQDMDHENMFWYRQDPGLGLRLIYFSYDVKMKEKGDIPEGYSVSREKKERFSLILESASTNQTSMYLCASSLSPGGGSSYEQYFGPGTRLTVT.

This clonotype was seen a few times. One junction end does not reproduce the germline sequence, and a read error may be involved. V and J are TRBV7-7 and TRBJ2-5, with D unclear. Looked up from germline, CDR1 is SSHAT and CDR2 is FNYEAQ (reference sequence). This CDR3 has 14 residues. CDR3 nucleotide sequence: TGTGCTAGCAGCTTTTCGACAAATCAAGAGACCCAGTACTTC. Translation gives CASSFSTNQETQYF.

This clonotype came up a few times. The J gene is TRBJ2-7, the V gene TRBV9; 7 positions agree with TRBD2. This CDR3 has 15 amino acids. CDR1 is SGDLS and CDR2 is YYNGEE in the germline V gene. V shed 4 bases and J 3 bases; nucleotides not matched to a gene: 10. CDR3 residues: CASSPSGGSFYEQYF. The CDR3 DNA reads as TGTGCCAGCAGCCCTAGTGGCGGGAGTTTCTACGAGCAGTACTTC.

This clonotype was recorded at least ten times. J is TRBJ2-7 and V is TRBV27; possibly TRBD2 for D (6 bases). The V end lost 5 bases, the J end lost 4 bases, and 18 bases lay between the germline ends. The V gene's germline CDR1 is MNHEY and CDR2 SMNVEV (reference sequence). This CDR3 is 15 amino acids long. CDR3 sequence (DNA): TGTGCCAGCAGTCCGCGGGTGACTAGTCGGTACGAGCAGTACTTC. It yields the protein CASSPRVTSRYEQYF.

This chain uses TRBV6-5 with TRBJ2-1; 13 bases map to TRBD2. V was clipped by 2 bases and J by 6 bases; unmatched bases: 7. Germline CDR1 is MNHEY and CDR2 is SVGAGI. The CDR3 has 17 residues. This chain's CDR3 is CASSYPTGTSGTNEQFF. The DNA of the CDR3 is TGTGCCAGCAGTTACCCTACCGGGACTAGCGGGACCAATGAGCAGTTCTTC.

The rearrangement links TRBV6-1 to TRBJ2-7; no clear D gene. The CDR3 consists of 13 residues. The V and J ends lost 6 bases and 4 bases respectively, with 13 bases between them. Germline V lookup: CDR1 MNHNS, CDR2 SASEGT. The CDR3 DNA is TGTGCCAGCAGCCCCCTCGGTGGGTACGAGCAGTACTTC. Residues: CASSPLGGYEQYF.

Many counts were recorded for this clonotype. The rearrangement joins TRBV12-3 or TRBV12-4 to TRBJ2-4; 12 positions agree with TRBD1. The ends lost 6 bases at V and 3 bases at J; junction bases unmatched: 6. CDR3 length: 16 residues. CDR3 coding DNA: TGTGCCAGCAGAATAGGGGACAGGGGGCACAAAAACATTCAGTACTTC. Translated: CASRIGDRGHKNIQYF.

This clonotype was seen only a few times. The CDR3 loop reads CASSQDLTRDYEQYF. CDR3 in DNA: TGTGCCAGCAGCCAAGATTTGACTAGAGACTACGAGCAGTACTTC. This chain connects TRBV3-1 to TRBJ2-7; TRBD2 is a possible D gene (6 bases). CDR3 size: 15 residues. Trimming left V 0 bases short and J 3 bases short, with 12 bases between. Per germline, CDR1 LGHDT and CDR2 YNNKEL (reference sequence).

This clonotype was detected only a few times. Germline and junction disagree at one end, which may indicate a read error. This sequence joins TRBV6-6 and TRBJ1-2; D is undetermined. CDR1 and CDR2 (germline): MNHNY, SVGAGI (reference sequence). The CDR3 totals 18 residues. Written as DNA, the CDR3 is TGTGCCAGTAGTTACTCTCCGGCGGGCCGGGGTCTCGTGGATGGCTACACCTTC. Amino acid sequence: CASSYSPAGRGLVDGYTF.

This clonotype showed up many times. CDR3 residues: CASSYSLEVRYNEQFF. The CDR3 nucleotides read TGTGCCAGCAGTTACAGTTTGGAGGTTCGATACAATGAGCAGTTCTTC. The gene calls are TRBV6-2 or TRBV6-3 and TRBJ2-1; D might be TRBD2 (5 bases). In germline, CDR1 is MNHEY, CDR2 SVGEGT. The CDR3 runs 16 residues. V was pared by 2 bases and J by 4 bases, with 15 bases between.

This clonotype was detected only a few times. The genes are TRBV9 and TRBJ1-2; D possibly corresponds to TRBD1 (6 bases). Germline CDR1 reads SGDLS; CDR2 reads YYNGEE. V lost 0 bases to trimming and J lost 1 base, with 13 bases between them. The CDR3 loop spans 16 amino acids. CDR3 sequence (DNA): TGTGCCAGCAGCGTAGGAGGGGGGGGACGTAACTATGGCTACACCTTC. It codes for CASSVGGGGRNYGYTF.

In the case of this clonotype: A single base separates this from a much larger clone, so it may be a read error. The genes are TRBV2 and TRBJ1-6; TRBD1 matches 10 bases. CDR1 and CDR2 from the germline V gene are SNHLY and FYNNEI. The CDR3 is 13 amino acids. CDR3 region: CTSRGTGDSPLHF. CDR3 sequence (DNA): TGTACCAGCAGAGGGACAGGGGATTCACCCCTCCACTTT.

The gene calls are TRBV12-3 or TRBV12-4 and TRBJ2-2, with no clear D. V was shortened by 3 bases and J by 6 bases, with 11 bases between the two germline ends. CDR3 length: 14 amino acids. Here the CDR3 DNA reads TGTGCCAGCAGTTTCCCCTCCAACGCCGGGGAGCTGTTTTTT. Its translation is CASSFPSNAGELFF.

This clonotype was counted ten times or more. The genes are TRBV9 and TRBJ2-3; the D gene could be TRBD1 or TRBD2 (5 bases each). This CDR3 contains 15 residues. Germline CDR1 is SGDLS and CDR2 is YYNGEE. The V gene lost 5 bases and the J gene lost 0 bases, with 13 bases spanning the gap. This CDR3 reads CASRAGTASTDTQYF. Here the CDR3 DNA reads TGTGCCAGCAGGGCCGGGACGGCTAGCACAGATACGCAGTATTTT.